The text below deals with one T cell receptor beta chain. The sample belongs to a study of patients and donors after allogeneic stem cell transplantation. TCRdb re-called the RT-PCR reads through MiXCR, storing one row per CDR3 protein. The table lists about a million distinct CDR3 sequences, more than 15% of them singletons, with roughly 6.4% in the top ten. The CDR3 contains 14 residues. In germline, CDR1 is LGHDT, CDR2 YNNKEL (reference sequence). Between the trimmed V and J ends, which lost 4 bases and 5 bases, there was a span of 12 bases. This clonotype was obtained from a human donor who was either an allogeneic HSCT recipient or a stem cell or donor lymphocyte infusion donor (not recorded which). It is not recorded whose cells these are; they may come from a transplant donor. Sequenced: blood, either unsorted or a sorted T cell fraction (not recorded which). This chain joins TRBV3-1 and TRBJ1-5; no reliable D call. CDR3 coding DNA: TGTGCCAGCAGCCCCGTGTCAGTCGATCAGCCCCAGCATTTT. It yields the protein CASSPVSVDQPQHF.